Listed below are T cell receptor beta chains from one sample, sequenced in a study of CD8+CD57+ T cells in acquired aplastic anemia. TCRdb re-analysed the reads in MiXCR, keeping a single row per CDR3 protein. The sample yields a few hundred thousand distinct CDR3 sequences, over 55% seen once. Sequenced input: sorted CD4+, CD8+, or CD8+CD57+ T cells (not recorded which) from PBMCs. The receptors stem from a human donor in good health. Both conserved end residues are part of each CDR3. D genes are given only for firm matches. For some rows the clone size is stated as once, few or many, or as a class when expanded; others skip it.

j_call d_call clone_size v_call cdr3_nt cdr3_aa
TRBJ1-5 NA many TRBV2 TGTGCCAGCAGTGGGCCGGCAGCCCGCGAGCCCCAGCATTTT CASSGPAAREPQHF
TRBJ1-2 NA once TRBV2 TGTGCCAAGCACTGGAACGCAGGGGAATTTGGCTACACCTTC CAKHWNAGEFGYTF
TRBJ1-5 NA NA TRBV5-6 TGTGCCAGCAGCTCGGCATCCGATCAGCCCCAGCATTTT CASSSASDQPQHF
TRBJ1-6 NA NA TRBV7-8 TGTGCCAGCAGCCCAGAGGGGGGGGCAGGTAATTCACCCCTCCACTTT CASSPEGGAGNSPLHF
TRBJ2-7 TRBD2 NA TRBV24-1 TGTGCCAGCAGTTTAATTAGCGGGAGGGCCGGGTACGAGCAGTACTTC CASSLISGRAGYEQYF
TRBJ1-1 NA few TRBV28 TGTGCCAGCAGTCCAGGGGCGGACACTGAAGCTTTCTTT CASSPGADTEAFF
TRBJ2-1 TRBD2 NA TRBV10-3 TGTGCCATCAGTGAGTTAGCGGGAGGCAATGAGCAGTTCTTC CAISELAGGNEQFF
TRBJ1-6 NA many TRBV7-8 TGTGCCAGCAGCCCGATGGACGGTAGCTCCTATAATTCACCCCTCCACTTT CASSPMDGSSYNSPLHF
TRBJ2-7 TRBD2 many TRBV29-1 TGCAGCGTGGCCGGGACTAGCGGGAGTGGCTACGAGCAGTACTTC CSVAGTSGSGYEQYF
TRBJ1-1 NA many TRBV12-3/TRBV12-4 TGTGCCAGCAGTTTAGGGGGCAGACGATACGAAGCTTTCTTT CASSLGGRRYEAFF
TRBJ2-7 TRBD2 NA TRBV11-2 TGTGCCAGCAGCCCGGGACTAGCGGGGATCTACGAGCAGTACTTC CASSPGLAGIYEQYF
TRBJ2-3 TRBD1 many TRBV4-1 TGCGCCAGCAGCTTGGGACAGGGACGGGGATGGCAATCTAGCACAGATACGCAGTATTTT CASSLGQGRGWQSSTDTQYF
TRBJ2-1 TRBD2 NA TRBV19 TGTGCCAGTAGTATGCTAGCGGGAGGCCCAGGTGAGCAGTTCTTC CASSMLAGGPGEQFF
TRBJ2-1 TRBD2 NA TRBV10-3 TGTGCCATCAGTGAGTCGAGACTAGCGGGGAGCTACAATGAGCAGTTCTTC CAISESRLAGSYNEQFF
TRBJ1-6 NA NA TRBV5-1 TGCGCCAGCAGCTTAGGTGGATCTTCACCCCTCCACTTT CASSLGGSSPLHF
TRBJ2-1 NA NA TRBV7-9 TGTGCCAGCAGCTCGACAGGTCATGAGCAGTTCTTC CASSSTGHEQFF
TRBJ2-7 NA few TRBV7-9 TGTGCCAGCAGACCGAGGGGGGGAGTCCACGAGCAGTACTTC CASRPRGGVHEQYF
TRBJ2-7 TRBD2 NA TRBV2 TGTGCCAGCAGTGAAGGTAGCGGGAGAGGCCTGGACGAGCAGTACTTC CASSEGSGRGLDEQYF
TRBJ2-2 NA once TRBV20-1 TGCAGTGCTTCAGGGAGTGGTGGGTCCGCCGGGGAGCTGTTTTTT CSASGSGGSAGELFF
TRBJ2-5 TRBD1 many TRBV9 TGTGCCAGCAGCGTGAACCCCCGGGACAGCCAAGAGACCCAGTACTTC CASSVNPRDSQETQYF
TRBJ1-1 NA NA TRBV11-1 TGTGCCAGCAGCCTATTAGGCACTGAAGCTTTCTTT CASSLLGTEAFF
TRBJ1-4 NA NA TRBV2 TGTGCCAGCTCCTGGTCTGAAAAACTGTTCTTT CASSWSEKLFF
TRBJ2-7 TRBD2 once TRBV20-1 TGCAGTGCTAGAGATTGGGCTAGCGGGAGGTCTGTTTACGAGCAGTACTTC CSARDWASGRSVYEQYF